One sample yielded the 31 T cell receptor beta chains listed below, sequenced in a study of blood T cell repertoires in COVID-19. Sequencing used immunoSEQ multiplex PCR; TCRdb keeps in-frame clones, though not all of them. Found here are about 15,000 clones, more than 65% of them singletons; the top ten hold approximately 28%. The sequenced sample was peripheral blood. All receptors come from a woman aged 45-59 years with active or convalescent COVID-19.

This clone was observed a handful of times. The rearrangement links TRBV7-3 to TRBJ2-5; 7 bases match TRBD1. Germline V CDR1 and CDR2: SGHTA, FQGTGA. This CDR3 is 15 amino acids long. The V and J ends lost 3 bases and 4 bases, in that order; junction bases with no gene match: 8. CDR3 nucleotide sequence: TGTGCCAGCAGCTTGTCAACAGGGGTGGGAGAGACCCAGTACTTC. Its protein is CASSLSTGVGETQYF.

This clone showed up just once. The chain combines TRBV11-2 with TRBJ2-7; D might be TRBD2 (7 bases). This CDR3 is built from 14 residues. The germline V gene has CDR1 SGHAT and CDR2 FQNNGV. V gave up 1 base and J gave up 3 bases, with 10 bases separating them. The CDR3 region has the DNA TGTGCCAGCAGCTTAGGGGGGGGCGTCTACGAGCAGTACTTC. It translates to CASSLGGGVYEQYF.

CDR3 bases: TGTGCCAGCAGCTTAGTTACTAGCGGGGGAAATGAGCAGTTCTTC. Translation gives CASSLVTSGGNEQFF. V and J are TRBV7-6 and TRBJ2-1; 11 nucleotides line up with TRBD2. The CDR3 runs 15 residues. The germline gives CDR1 SGHVS, CDR2 FNYEAQ. V lost 1 base, J lost 7 bases, and 3 bases stayed unmatched.

CDR3: CASSPDEGFYGYTF. As DNA, the CDR3 is TGTGCCAGCAGCCCCGACGAGGGCTTCTATGGCTACACCTTC. J is TRBJ1-2 and V is TRBV3-1 (or the pseudogene TRBV3-2), with D uncertain. V was pared by 4 bases and J by 4 bases, with 13 bases between. The CDR3 sequence is 14 residues long. CDR1 LGHDT and CDR2 YNNKEL come from the germline V gene (reference sequence).

The chain combines TRBV4-2 with TRBJ2-1; D possibly corresponds to TRBD1 (6 bases). The length of the CDR3 is 15 residues. V lost 1 base, J lost 5 bases, and 12 bases lay in between. From germline, CDR1 is LGHNA and CDR2 YNFKEQ. This CDR3 is CASSQGGNRDNEQFF. The CDR3 DNA reads as TGTGCCAGCAGCCAAGGGGGGAACAGGGACAATGAGCAGTTCTTC.

This clone has a single count. The CDR3 spells CASSDLGVGWYGYTF. Written as DNA, the CDR3 is TGTGCCAGCAGTGATCTGGGCGTAGGATGGTATGGCTACACCTTC. The chain is built from TRBV2 and TRBJ1-2; no reliable D call. Germline-derived CDR1 and CDR2 are SNHLY and FYNNEI. V was clipped by 3 bases and J by 5 bases, with 16 bases between them. The CDR3 runs to 15 residues. The whole variable domain, remainder taken from reference TRBV2 and TRBJ1-2, is EPEVTQTPSHQVTQMGQEVILRCVPISNHLYFYWYRQILGQKVEFLVSFYNNEISEKSEIFDDQFSVERPDGSNFTLKIRSTKLEDSAMYFCASSDLGVGWYGYTFGSGTRLTVV.

This chain joins TRBV6-1 and TRBJ1-2; D perhaps matches TRBD1 (6 bases). The CDR3 length is 14 residues. CDR1 MNHNS and CDR2 SASEGT come from the germline V gene. The V end was cut by 3 bases, the J end by 4 bases, with 12 bases between. CDR3 sequence reads: CASSDPTGVYGYTF. As DNA, the CDR3 is TGTGCCAGCAGTGACCCGACAGGAGTCTATGGCTACACCTTC.

J is TRBJ2-2 and V is TRBV28; maybe TRBD2 (5 bases). Germline assignment: CDR1 MDHEN and CDR2 SYDVKM. Trimming shortened V by 7 bases and J by 0 bases, and 18 bases separated the two germline ends. This CDR3 is 17 amino acids long. CDR3 loop: CASTTLLALANTGELFF. The CDR3 DNA sequence: TGTGCCAGCACCACCCTTCTAGCCCTGGCGAACACCGGGGAGCTGTTTTTT.

V gene TRBV12-3 or TRBV12-4 combines with J gene TRBJ1-1; no definite D call. There are 11 residues in the CDR3. The V end was cut by 3 bases, the J end by 7 bases, with 6 bases between. CDR3 DNA: TGTGCCAGCAGTTTCGGGGATGAAGCTTTCTTT. Protein: CASSFGDEAFF.

The V and J genes are TRBV9 and TRBJ2-7, with no clear D. The germline V gene encodes CDR1 SGDLS and CDR2 YYNGEE. Trimming left V 4 bases short and J 0 bases short, with 8 bases between. The CDR3 is made up of 13 amino acids. The CDR3 loop reads CASSPLGSYEQYF. CDR3 coding DNA: TGTGCCAGCAGCCCCCTCGGCTCCTACGAGCAGTACTTC.

CDR3 coding DNA: TGTGCCTGGGCATGGGGGGGTGGTAGTTCTCCTAGCACAGATACGCAGTATTTT. Translating gives CAWAWGGGSSPSTDTQYF. The V and J genes are TRBV30 and TRBJ2-3; 7 nucleotides line up with TRBD2. Germline V gives CDR1 GTSNPN, CDR2 SVGIG (reference sequence). CDR3 length: 18 residues. The V gene end was trimmed by 5 bases and the J gene end by 0 bases; junction bases not matched to a gene: 17.

This chain uses TRBV7-2 with TRBJ2-2, with 8 bases lining up with TRBD2. The germline V gene has CDR1 SGHTA and CDR2 FQGNSA. J lost 2 bases, V lost 0 bases, and 5 bases had no gene match. The length of the CDR3 is 17 residues. CDR3 coding DNA: TGTGCCAGCAGCTTAGCGTTAAGGACTAGCAACACCGGGGAGCTGTTTTTT. Translating gives CASSLALRTSNTGELFF.

This sequence joins TRBV6-4 and TRBJ1-1, with D perhaps TRBD1 (5 bases). The germline V gene has CDR1 MRHNA and CDR2 SNTAGT. V was shortened by 6 bases and J by 1 base, with 12 bases between the two germline ends. The CDR3 runs to 14 residues. Here the CDR3 reads CASSQDRSNTEAFF. DNA for the CDR3: TGTGCCAGCAGCCAAGACAGATCGAACACTGAAGCTTTCTTT.

J is TRBJ2-7 and V is TRBV19, with D perhaps TRBD1 (5 bases). The germline V gene encodes CDR1 LNHDA and CDR2 SQIVND (reference sequence). Trimming removed 10 bases at V and 0 bases at J, with 16 bases between. The CDR3 runs 14 residues. This chain's CDR3 is CATRAPTSSYEQYF. The CDR3 bases are TGTGCCACCAGGGCACCGACCAGCTCCTACGAGCAGTACTTC.

V is TRBV19 and J is TRBJ2-2, with 9 bases that match TRBD2. The trim removed 7 bases at V and 6 bases at J, leaving 6 bases unmatched. This CDR3 contains 14 residues. CDR1 is LNHDA, CDR2 SQIVND, per germline (reference sequence). The CDR3 reads CASKGLAGSGELFF. As DNA, the CDR3 is TGTGCCAGTAAGGGACTAGCTGGCTCCGGGGAGCTGTTTTTT.

The chain combines TRBV11-2 with TRBJ2-5; D is uncertain. Trimming removed 5 bases from V and 5 bases from J, with 18 bases in between. CDR3 length: 15 residues. From germline, CDR1 is SGHAT and CDR2 FQNNGV. The DNA of the CDR3 is TGTGCCAGCAGCGCCACAAGGCAGTCCAGGGAGACCCAGTACTTC. Amino acids: CASSATRQSRETQYF.

This clone occurred a few times. The CDR3 is CASRTNNEQFF. CDR3 DNA sequence: TGTGCCAGCAGGACTAACAATGAGCAGTTCTTC. The V and J genes are TRBV2 and TRBJ2-1; tentative D call: TRBD2 (5 bases). V shed 6 bases and J shed 5 bases, with 5 bases lying between them. Germline CDR1 and CDR2: SNHLY and FYNNEI. CDR3 size: 11 residues.

The rearrangement joins TRBV4-1 to TRBJ1-4; D is unclear. Germline loops: CDR1 MGHRA, CDR2 YSYEKL. V dropped 0 bases and J dropped 8 bases, with 10 bases sitting between them. This CDR3 comprises 14 residues. CDR3 coding DNA: TGCGCCAGCAGCCAAGATACCACGGGGGAAAAACTGTTTTTT. Translation: CASSQDTTGEKLFF.

The rearrangement joins TRBV10-3 to TRBJ2-7; D is perhaps TRBD2 (5 bases). The CDR3 sequence is 13 residues long. Germline-derived CDR1 and CDR2 are ENHRY and SYGVKD. V was trimmed by 0 bases and J by 3 bases, leaving 6 bases between them. The chain's CDR3 is CAISESEDYEQYF. The CDR3 nucleotides are TGTGCCATCAGTGAGTCGGAGGACTACGAGCAGTACTTC.

The chain recombines TRBV24-1 with TRBJ1-2; D might be TRBD1 (6 bases). In germline, CDR1 is KGHDR, CDR2 SFDVKD. V gave up 9 bases and J gave up 6 bases, with 10 bases separating them. The CDR3 has 11 residues. As DNA, the CDR3 is TGTGCCACCCAGGGGTCGAATGGCTACACCTTC. Its translation: CATQGSNGYTF.

The CDR3 nucleotides are TGTGCCAGCAGGAGACAGGTCGGCAGGGGGAATGAAAAACTGTTTTTT. Protein: CASRRQVGRGNEKLFF. The chain is built from TRBV7-8 and TRBJ1-4, with 7 bases that match TRBD1. There are 16 residues in the CDR3. Germline CDR1 is SGHVS and CDR2 is FQNEAQ. V lost 6 bases and J lost 5; bases outside the gene matches: 12. Full variable domain (missing parts from reference TRBV7-8 and TRBJ1-4): GAGVSQSPRYKVAKRGQDVALRCDPISGHVSLFWYQQALGQGPEFLTYFQNEAQLDKSGLPSDRFFAERPEGSVSTLKIQRTQQEDSAVYLCASRRQVGRGNEKLFFGSGTQLSVL.

V is TRBV4-2 and J is TRBJ2-2, with D maybe TRBD2 (5 bases). The V end was cut by 4 bases, the J end by 3 bases, with 9 bases between. CDR1 and CDR2 (germline): LGHNA, YNFKEQ. This CDR3 region has 14 residues. The CDR3 nucleotides are TGTGCCAGCAGCCCCATGAGGGACACCGGGGAGCTGTTTTTT. Its translation is CASSPMRDTGELFF.

The chain couples TRBV10-3 to TRBJ2-1; TRBD2 matches at 9 bases. Germline loops: CDR1 ENHRY, CDR2 SYGVKD. The CDR3 has 13 amino acids. J lost 8 bases, V lost 10 bases, and 9 bases had no gene match. CDR3 sequence reads: CATASGIWDEQFF. CDR3 DNA sequence: TGTGCCACCGCTAGCGGGATTTGGGATGAGCAGTTCTTC.

This chain connects TRBV7-6 to TRBJ1-5; TRBD1 might be the D (5 bases). The CDR3 runs 15 residues. Germline CDR1 SGHVS, CDR2 FNYEAQ. Trimming took off 5 bases at V and 4 bases at J, with 15 bases between the two ends. CDR3 residues: CASSPDRGLNQPQHF. The CDR3, as DNA: TGTGCCAGCAGCCCCGATAGGGGCCTTAATCAGCCCCAGCATTTT.

J is TRBJ2-7 and V is TRBV4-1; 9 bases align to TRBD1. The germline V gene encodes CDR1 MGHRA and CDR2 YSYEKL. V dropped 0 bases and J dropped 3; count of bases not matched to a gene: 6. The CDR3 is 16 amino acids. DNA of the CDR3: TGCGCCAGCAGCCAAGAAGCAACGGACAGGGGCTACGAGCAGTACTTC. This sequence encodes CASSQEATDRGYEQYF.

This chain connects TRBV15 to TRBJ2-3; D unresolved. CDR1 LNHNV and CDR2 YYDKDF come from the germline V gene (reference sequence). The CDR3 contains 14 residues. With 0 bases removed from V and 3 bases from J, the gap between germline ends came to 7 bases. Here the CDR3 reads CATSRDDLTDTQYF. The DNA of the CDR3 is TGTGCCACCAGCAGAGATGACTTAACAGATACGCAGTATTTT.

This chain joins TRBV2 and TRBJ1-5, with 8 positions matching TRBD1. Trimming cost V 3 bases and J 6 bases; bases outside gene matches: 4. CDR3 length: 14 amino acids. Looked up from germline, CDR1 is SNHLY and CDR2 is FYNNEI. The CDR3 loop is CASSETGVSQPQHF. The CDR3 DNA sequence: TGTGCCAGCAGTGAGACAGGGGTTAGTCAGCCCCAGCATTTT.

This clone was seen a single time. CDR3 nucleotide sequence: TGTGCCAGTAGTAGGATAGCGGGAGGCGCAGATACGCAGTATTTT. This sequence encodes CASSRIAGGADTQYF. The chain joins TRBV19 to TRBJ2-3; TRBD2 agrees at 10 bases. There are 15 residues in the CDR3. Germline CDR1 LNHDA, CDR2 SQIVND (reference sequence). The junction had 5 bases not matched to a gene; V was cut back by 4 bases and J by 4 bases.

This sequence joins TRBV5-4 and TRBJ2-2, with a weak D call TRBD1 (5 bases). The length of the CDR3 is 14 residues. The V gene's germline CDR1 is SGHNT and CDR2 YYREEE (reference sequence). V lost 4 bases and J lost 8, with 15 bases in between. DNA of the CDR3: TGTGCCAGCAGCGCGGAGTGGGGCTTGGGGGAGCTGTTTTTT. This translates into CASSAEWGLGELFF.

CDR3 protein: CASSLGGDSYEQYF. DNA for the CDR3: TGTGCCAGCAGTTTAGGAGGGGACTCCTACGAGCAGTACTTC. The chain combines TRBV28 with TRBJ2-7; perhaps TRBD2 as D (6 bases). Germline CDR1 MDHEN, CDR2 SYDVKM. Trimming left V 2 bases short and J 0 bases short, with 8 bases between. The CDR3 has 14 residues.

The rearrangement links TRBV5-1 to TRBJ2-7, with D maybe TRBD1 (6 bases). This CDR3 comprises 13 residues. The germline V gene encodes CDR1 SGHRS and CDR2 YFSETQ. V dropped 1 base and J dropped 4 bases, with 9 bases sitting between them. The CDR3 loop is CASSLSGTYEQYF. DNA for the CDR3: TGCGCCAGCAGCTTGTCAGGGACATACGAGCAGTACTTC. The full variable domain, in which reference TRBV5-1 and TRBJ2-7 provide the parts outside the CDR3, is KAGVTQTPRYLIKTRGQQVTLSCSPISGHRSVSWYQQTPGQGLQFLFEYFSETQRNKGNFPGRFSGRQFSNSRSEMNVSTLELGDSALYLCASSLSGTYEQYFGPGTRLTVT.